The entry below describes one TCR beta chain. What it binds is unknown. V shed 3 bases and J shed 8 bases, with 13 bases lying between them. From germline, CDR1 is MNHEY and CDR2 SMNVEV (reference sequence). There are 13 residues in the CDR3. The PCR contained 60 Vbeta and 13 Jbeta primers. Here immunoSEQ multiplex PCR was the method, and the copy in TCRdb shows in-frame clones only, minus some. The repertoire table contains under 200,000 clones. The data were obtained in a study of cytomegalovirus exposure and HLA in healthy donors. Study conclusions and caveats: TRBV6-2, TRBV6-3 and other indistinguishable V segments were excluded. With DRB1 most and HLA-C fewest, TCR association rates differed between HLA loci in a later analysis. Only CMV serostatus was available as immune exposure information.

What was sequenced was PBMCs. The chain employs TRBV27 and TRBJ1-2; possible D gene TRBD1, 6 bases. This TCR came from a man aged 30-40 years in good health and CMV-seronegative. The chain's CDR3 is CASSFTYREGYTF. Here the CDR3 DNA reads TGTGCCAGCAGTTTCACATACAGGGAAGGCTACACCTTC.